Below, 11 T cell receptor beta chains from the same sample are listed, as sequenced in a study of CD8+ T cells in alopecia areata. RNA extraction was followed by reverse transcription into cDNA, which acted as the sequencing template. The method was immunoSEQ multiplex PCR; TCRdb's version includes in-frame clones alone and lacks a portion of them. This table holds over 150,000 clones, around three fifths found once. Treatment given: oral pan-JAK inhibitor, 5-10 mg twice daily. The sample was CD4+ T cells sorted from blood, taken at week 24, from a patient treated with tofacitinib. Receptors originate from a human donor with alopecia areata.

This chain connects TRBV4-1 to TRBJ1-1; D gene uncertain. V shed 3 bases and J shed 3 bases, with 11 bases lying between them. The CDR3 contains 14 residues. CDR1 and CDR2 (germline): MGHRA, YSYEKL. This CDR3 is CASSHPLRYTEAFF. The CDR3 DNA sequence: TGCGCCAGCAGCCATCCCCTCCGGTACACTGAAGCTTTCTTT.

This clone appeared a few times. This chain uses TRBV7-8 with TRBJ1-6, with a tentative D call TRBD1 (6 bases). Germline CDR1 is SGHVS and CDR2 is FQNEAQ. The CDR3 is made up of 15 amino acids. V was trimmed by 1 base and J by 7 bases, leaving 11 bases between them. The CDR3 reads CASSLGGTPNSPLHF. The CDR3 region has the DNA TGTGCCAGCAGCTTAGGGGGGACACCCAATTCACCCCTCCACTTT.

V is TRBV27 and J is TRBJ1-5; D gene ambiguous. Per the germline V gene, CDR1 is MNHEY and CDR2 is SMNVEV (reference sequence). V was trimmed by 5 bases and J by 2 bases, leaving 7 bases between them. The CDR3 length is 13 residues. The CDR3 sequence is CASSPLGNQPQHF. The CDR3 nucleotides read TGTGCCAGCAGTCCATTAGGCAATCAGCCCCAGCATTTT.

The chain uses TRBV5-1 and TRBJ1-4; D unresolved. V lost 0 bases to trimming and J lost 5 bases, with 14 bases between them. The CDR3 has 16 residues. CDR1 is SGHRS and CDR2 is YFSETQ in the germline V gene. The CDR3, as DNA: TGCGCCAGCAGCTTGGATTCTGGGCAAGAAAATGAAAAACTGTTTTTT. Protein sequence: CASSLDSGQENEKLFF.

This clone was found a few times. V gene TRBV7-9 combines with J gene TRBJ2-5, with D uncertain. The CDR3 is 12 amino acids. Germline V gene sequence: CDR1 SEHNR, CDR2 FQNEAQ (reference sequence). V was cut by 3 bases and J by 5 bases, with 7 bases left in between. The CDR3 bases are TGTGCCAGCAGCTTCCTTCGCGAGACCCAGTACTTC. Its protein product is CASSFLRETQYF.

Here the CDR3 reads CASSETQGGNSPLHF. The CDR3 DNA reads as TGTGCCAGCAGTGAAACGCAGGGGGGGAATTCACCCCTCCACTTT. The J gene is TRBJ1-6, the V gene TRBV2, with TRBD1 matching over 7 bases. V dropped 2 bases and J dropped 7; count of bases not matched to a gene: 5. The CDR3 extends over 15 amino acids. Germline CDR1 SNHLY, CDR2 FYNNEI.

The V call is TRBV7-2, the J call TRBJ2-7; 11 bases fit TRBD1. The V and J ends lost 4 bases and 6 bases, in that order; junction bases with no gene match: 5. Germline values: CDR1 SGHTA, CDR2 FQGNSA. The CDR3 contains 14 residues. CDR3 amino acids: CASSSRTGGSEQYF. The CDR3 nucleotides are TGTGCCAGCAGCTCAAGGACAGGGGGCAGCGAGCAGTACTTC.

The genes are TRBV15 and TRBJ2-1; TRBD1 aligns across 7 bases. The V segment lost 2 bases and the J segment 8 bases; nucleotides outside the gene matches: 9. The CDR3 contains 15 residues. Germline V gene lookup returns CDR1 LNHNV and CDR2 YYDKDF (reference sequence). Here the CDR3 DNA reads TGTGCCACCAGCAGAATAGGGGGCCGTTTCGATGAGCAGTTCTTC. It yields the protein CATSRIGGRFDEQFF.

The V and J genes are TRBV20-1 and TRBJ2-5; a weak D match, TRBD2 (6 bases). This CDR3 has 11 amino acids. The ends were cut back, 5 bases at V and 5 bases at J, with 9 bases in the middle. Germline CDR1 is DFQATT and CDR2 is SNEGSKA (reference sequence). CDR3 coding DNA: TGCAGTGCTCAGACTAGTGAGACCCAGTACTTC. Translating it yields CSAQTSETQYF.

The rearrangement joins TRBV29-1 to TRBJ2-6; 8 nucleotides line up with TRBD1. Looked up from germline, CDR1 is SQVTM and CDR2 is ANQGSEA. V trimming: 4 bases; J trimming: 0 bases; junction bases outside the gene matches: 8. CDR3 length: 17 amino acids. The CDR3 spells CSVAGGGISSGANVLTF. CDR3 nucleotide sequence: TGCAGCGTTGCAGGGGGCGGAATTAGCTCTGGGGCCAACGTCCTGACTTTC.

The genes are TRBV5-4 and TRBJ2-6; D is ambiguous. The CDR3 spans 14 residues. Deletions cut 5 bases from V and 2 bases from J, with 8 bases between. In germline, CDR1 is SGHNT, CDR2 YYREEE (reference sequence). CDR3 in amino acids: CASRVTTGANVLTF. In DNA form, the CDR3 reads TGTGCCAGCAGGGTAACTACTGGGGCCAACGTCCTGACTTTC.